A selection of T cell receptor beta chains follows, all from one sample in a study of blood T cells in healthy people across ages. MiXCR, run by TCRdb on the 5' RACE reads, gives a single entry per CDR3 protein. This repertoire shows 850,000 to 1,100,000 distinct CDR3 sequences, roughly two fifths found once; its top ten account for about an eighth. The material sequenced was blood. The origin of the receptors is a man between 18 and 35 years old in good health. Each CDR3 is given with its conserved first and last residue. A D gene is named only where the DNA matches it firmly. A row's size may be missing; if present it is once, few, many or a size class.

V: TRBV6-1
J: TRBJ1-1
D: .
size: .
CDR3: CASSGLVAGTEAFF
DNA: TGTGCCAGCAGTGGCCTGGTGGCCGGGACTGAAGCTTTCTTT

V: TRBV6-6
J: TRBJ1-5
D: .
size: .
CDR3: CASSSGNLPQHF
DNA: TGTGCCAGCAGTTCCGGGAACCTGCCCCAGCATTTT

V: TRBV16
J: TRBJ2-7
D: .
size: few
CDR3: CASSHPTRPYEQYF
DNA: TGTGCCAGCAGCCACCCGACACGACCCTACGAGCAGTACTTC

V: TRBV12-3/TRBV12-4
J: TRBJ2-7
D: TRBD1
size: many
CDR3: CASSPGFRRTGLGSYEQYF
DNA: TGTGCCAGCAGTCCCGGGTTCCGCAGGACAGGTTTAGGGTCCTACGAGCAGTACTTC

V: TRBV10-3
J: TRBJ1-5
D: TRBD1
size: .
CDR3: CAISPQGAGQPQHF
DNA: TGTGCCATCAGCCCACAGGGGGCTGGTCAGCCCCAGCATTTT

V: TRBV29-1
J: TRBJ2-1
D: .
size: few
CDR3: CSVGVLGDGENEQFF
DNA: TGCAGCGTTGGCGTTCTAGGTGACGGGGAGAATGAGCAGTTCTTC

V: TRBV27
J: TRBJ2-7
D: .
size: .
CDR3: CAAHRRAYEQYF
DNA: TGTGCCGCCCACAGGAGAGCCTACGAGCAGTACTTC

V: TRBV5-6
J: TRBJ2-1
D: .
size: .
CDR3: CASSLWAENEQFF
DNA: TGTGCCAGCAGCTTGTGGGCAGAGAATGAGCAGTTCTTC

V: TRBV2
J: TRBJ2-1
D: .
size: .
CDR3: CASSADPSSYNEQFF
DNA: TGTGCCAGCAGCGCCGACCCCAGCTCCTACAATGAGCAGTTCTTC

V: TRBV19
J: TRBJ1-2
D: TRBD1
size: .
CDR3: CASSTPLTGYGYTF
DNA: TGTGCCAGTAGTACCCCCTTGACAGGGTATGGCTACACCTTC

V: TRBV7-9
J: TRBJ1-5
D: .
size: .
CDR3: CASSFSGTPSNQPQHF
DNA: TGTGCCAGCAGCTTTAGCGGGACACCTAGCAATCAGCCCCAGCATTTT

V: TRBV27
J: TRBJ1-4
D: .
size: .
CDR3: CASDRTREVGEKLFF
DNA: TGTGCCAGTGACAGGACTCGAGAAGTTGGAGAAAAACTGTTTTTT

V: TRBV5-1
J: TRBJ1-1
D: .
size: .
CDR3: CASSLDAKGGREAFF
DNA: TGCGCCAGCAGCTTGGACGCCAAGGGAGGTCGTGAAGCTTTCTTT

V: TRBV6-5
J: TRBJ1-3
D: .
size: .
CDR3: CASSPTGEGNAIYF
DNA: TGTGCCAGCAGTCCGACAGGTGAAGGAAACGCCATATATTTT

V: TRBV20-1
J: TRBJ2-1
D: .
size: many
CDR3: CSARDGRKGFKGNEQFF
DNA: TGCAGTGCTAGAGATGGAAGGAAGGGGTTTAAGGGCAATGAGCAGTTCTTC

V: TRBV7-9
J: TRBJ2-1
D: .
size: once
CDR3: CVSSGFVGPSDNEQFF
DNA: TGTGTCAGCAGCGGGTTCGTTGGGCCCAGCGACAATGAGCAGTTCTTC

V: TRBV7-2
J: TRBJ1-2
D: TRBD1
size: .
CDR3: CASSSFRGQGYGYTF
DNA: TGTGCCAGCAGCTCTTTTCGTGGACAGGGCTATGGCTACACCTTC

V: TRBV7-2
J: TRBJ2-5
D: .
size: few
CDR3: CASSLGHRGEGETQYF
DNA: TGTGCCAGCAGCTTAGGTCACAGGGGGGAGGGAGAGACCCAGTACTTC

V: TRBV20-1
J: TRBJ1-5
D: .
size: .
CDR3: CSAREGGGEQPQHF
DNA: TGCAGTGCTAGAGAGGGGGGCGGGGAGCAGCCCCAGCATTTT

V: TRBV11-2
J: TRBJ1-1
D: .
size: .
CDR3: CASSTQRVGAFF
DNA: TGTGCCAGCAGCACCCAACGGGTAGGCGCTTTCTTT

V: TRBV7-2
J: TRBJ2-3
D: .
size: few
CDR3: CASSPRPPDTQYF
DNA: TGTGCCAGCAGCCCTCGACCCCCAGATACGCAGTATTTT

V: TRBV12-3/TRBV12-4
J: TRBJ2-3
D: .
size: .
CDR3: CASSRGSEADTQYF
DNA: TGTGCCAGCAGTCGGGGGTCGGAAGCAGATACGCAATATTTT

V: TRBV10-3
J: TRBJ1-1
D: .
size: few
CDR3: CAISGTGKMNTEAFF
DNA: TGTGCCATCTCCGGTACTGGAAAAATGAACACTGAAGCTTTCTTT

V: TRBV5-5
J: TRBJ2-3
D: .
size: few
CDR3: CASSSESSTDTQYF
DNA: TGTGCCAGCAGCAGCGAGTCTAGCACAGATACGCAGTATTTT

V: TRBV21-1
J: TRBJ1-2
D: .
size: few
CDR3: CASSLREKSNYGYTF
DNA: TGTGCCAGCAGCCTCCGGGAGAAGTCTAACTATGGCTACACCTTC

V: TRBV5-1
J: TRBJ2-7
D: .
size: few
CDR3: CASSVGIRDEQYF
DNA: TGCGCCAGCAGCGTGGGGATACGGGACGAGCAGTACTTC

V: TRBV11-1
J: TRBJ2-2
D: TRBD2
size: .
CDR3: CATLRGGDTGELFF
DNA: TGTGCCACTCTTCGGGGGGGCGACACCGGGGAGCTGTTTTTT

V: TRBV29-1
J: TRBJ2-2
D: .
size: .
CDR3: CGAGQKNTGELFF
DNA: TGCGGCGCTGGACAGAAGAACACCGGGGAGCTGTTTTTT

V: TRBV6-6
J: TRBJ1-5
D: TRBD1
size: .
CDR3: CASSYRTGSSNQPQHF
DNA: TGTGCCAGCAGTTACCGGACAGGTAGCAGCAATCAGCCCCAGCATTTT

V: TRBV2
J: TRBJ1-6
D: .
size: .
CDR3: CASSERGSPLHF
DNA: TGTGCCAGCAGTGAACGGGGATCACCCCTCCACTTT

V: TRBV2
J: TRBJ2-5
D: .
size: .
CDR3: CASSLTQYQETQYF
DNA: TGTGCCAGCAGCCTTACACAGTACCAAGAGACCCAGTACTTC

V: TRBV6-2/TRBV6-3
J: TRBJ1-2
D: .
size: .
CDR3: CASSDSFWYGYTF
DNA: TGTGCCAGCAGTGACAGTTTCTGGTATGGCTACACCTTC

V: TRBV6-6
J: TRBJ1-4
D: .
size: .
CDR3: CASSYSGRVDEKLFF
DNA: TGTGCCAGCAGTTACTCAGGCAGGGTAGATGAAAAACTGTTTTTT

V: TRBV2
J: TRBJ2-1
D: TRBD1
size: few
CDR3: CAIRTGVQFF
DNA: TGTGCCATCCGGACAGGGGTGCAGTTCTTC

V: TRBV5-1
J: TRBJ2-3
D: .
size: .
CDR3: CASSLDPQGRTDTQYF
DNA: TGCGCCAGCAGCTTGGATCCCCAGGGGCGTACAGATACGCAGTATTTT

V: TRBV29-1
J: TRBJ2-3
D: .
size: .
CDR3: CSFRTPSTGTQYF
DNA: TGCAGCTTTAGGACACCGAGCACAGGTACGCAGTATTTT

V: TRBV25-1
J: TRBJ1-5
D: .
size: many
CDR3: CASSEGRFSNQPQHF
DNA: TGTGCCAGCAGTGAAGGCAGGTTTAGCAATCAGCCCCAGCATTTT

V: TRBV10-3
J: TRBJ2-1
D: TRBD2
size: .
CDR3: CAIGDGTSRYNEQFF
DNA: TGTGCCATCGGTGACGGGACTAGCCGCTACAATGAGCAGTTCTTC

V: TRBV3-1
J: TRBJ1-2
D: .
size: .
CDR3: CASSLSGGQELILINYGYTF
DNA: TGTGCCAGCAGCCTAAGTGGTGGTCAGGAGCTCATATTAATTAACTATGGCTACACCTTC

V: TRBV4-3
J: TRBJ1-6
D: .
size: .
CDR3: CASSQETGSSYNSPLHF
DNA: TGCGCCAGCAGCCAAGAAACAGGGAGCTCCTATAATTCACCCCTCCACTTT

V: TRBV20-1
J: TRBJ2-3
D: .
size: few
CDR3: CSARRDTSVADTQYF
DNA: TGCAGTGCTAGACGCGATACTTCGGTGGCAGATACGCAGTATTTT

V: TRBV25-1
J: TRBJ1-2
D: .
size: few
CDR3: CASSGEQVNYGYTF
DNA: TGTGCCAGCAGTGGAGAACAGGTTAACTATGGCTACACCTTC

V: TRBV12-3/TRBV12-4
J: TRBJ1-2
D: .
size: many
CDR3: CASSRRDYGYTF
DNA: TGTGCCAGCAGTCGACGGGACTATGGCTACACCTTC

V: TRBV7-2
J: TRBJ2-4
D: .
size: .
CDR3: CASSLVSPENIQYF
DNA: TGTGCCAGCAGCTTAGTATCGCCCGAAAACATTCAGTACTTC

V: TRBV12-5
J: TRBJ2-4
D: .
size: .
CDR3: CASGLWLYEGTKNIQYF
DNA: TGTGCTAGTGGTTTGTGGTTGTACGAGGGAACCAAAAACATTCAGTACTTC

V: TRBV7-2
J: TRBJ1-1
D: .
size: .
CDR3: CASRSDSKNTEAFF
DNA: TGTGCCAGCAGATCCGACAGTAAGAACACTGAAGCTTTCTTT

V: TRBV10-3
J: TRBJ2-3
D: .
size: .
CDR3: CAIKPVSTDTQYF
DNA: TGTGCCATCAAGCCAGTTAGCACAGATACGCAGTATTTT

V: TRBV7-3
J: TRBJ1-1
D: .
size: few
CDR3: CASSKRGRDTEAFF
DNA: TGTGCCAGCAGCAAACGGGGTAGGGACACTGAAGCTTTCTTT

V: TRBV7-8
J: TRBJ2-2
D: TRBD1
size: few
CDR3: CASSLVWQGAVGELFF
DNA: TGTGCCAGCAGCTTAGTGTGGCAGGGGGCGGTCGGGGAGCTGTTTTTT

V: TRBV20-1
J: TRBJ1-6
D: .
size: few
CDR3: CSADLRDNDNSPLHF
DNA: TGCAGTGCAGACCTCCGTGACAACGATAATTCACCCCTCCACTTT